Here is one TCR beta chain with its context. This clone turned up a few times. Which antigen it targets is not known. No much larger clone is present one base from it, and per-base qualities are unavailable. The data stem from a study of blood T cell repertoires in COVID-19 (TCRdb year 2020). As for the study more broadly: Samples covering the acute and convalescent phases of COVID-19 were provided by collaborators in the United States, Italy and Spain. The prospective study material was composed of cDNA or gDNA derived from T cells, B-cell-depleted T cells, or PBMCs. Deeply sampled blood TCRbeta repertoires from subjects exposed to, actively infected with, or recovered from COVID-19 were included in the dataset. The repertoires were made available in a free public database intended to serve as a resource for research on the immune response to SARS-CoV-2. The samples were drawn from two sources: the first 160 participants of the ongoing ImmuneRACE study, and 950 to 1,500 subjects contributed by 6 global collaborators. Nearly every sample came with metadata listing a de-identified subject ID, COVID-19 status, age in years and sex. Where available, HLA class I and class II types were obtained from metadata supplied by the sample provider rather than from assay-based typing. What the research found in general, with its limitations: The amount of clinical and demographic metadata varied by source and participant and was provided uncurated.

CDR1 and CDR2 are drawn from the germline V gene: MNHEY, SVGAGI. The CDR3 starts with the cysteine, ends with the phenylalanine, and has 13 residues. The kept DNA is CDR3 alone, 39 bases in frame from the first base. V loses 2 bases of germline sequence and J loses 9 bases, and the interval between the two ends is 14 bases. TCRbeta CDR3 regions were amplified from genomic DNA using the immunoSEQ Assay, a bias-controlled multiplex PCR. As for how the authors treated the data: Within the assay, amplification of reference gene primers was used to estimate how many nucleated cells each sample contained. To quantify the absolute abundance of each unique TCRbeta CDR3 rearrangement, sequence reads were collapsed and filtered. For each sample, productive Simpson clonality was calculated as the square root of Simpson's diversity index over productive rearrangements. Entries here come from immuneACCESS through TCRdb and include only in-frame sequences with V and J called. Some clones fail to appear in such tables; in the studies checked, an unresolved V gene covers under half of the shortfall, and the cause of the remainder is unknown. V, J and clone size are taken as reported in that table, and D and trimming were inferred from the DNA itself. This sample is represented by more than 300,000 clones; 90% to 95% of them were singletons. The ten top clones hold roughly 0.9% of the sample.

In the prospective study, participants were 18 to 89 years old, resided in 20 to 30 geographic areas of the United States, and were enrolled through a virtual design. In the prospective study, cohorts were assigned on the basis of participant-reported clinical history obtained from a screening survey and a study questionnaire. Exposed participants had been in contact, within 2 weeks of entering the study, with a person who had a PCR-confirmed or clinician-diagnosed case of COVID-19. Each participant in the prospective study had whole blood, serum and a nasopharyngeal or oropharyngeal swab collected by mobile phlebotomists. Additional blood draws and questionnaires over an approximately two-month period could optionally be provided by prospective study participants. Before DNA extraction, prospective study blood samples were shipped either frozen or at room temperature.

Sequencing was performed on PBMCs or T cells enriched from blood (not recorded which). This receptor was obtained from a woman aged 40 to 50 who had been exposed to COVID-19. Here the chain combines TRBV6-5 and TRBJ2-7; the D gene is possibly TRBD1, with 5 bases matching. The CDR3 sequence is CASSYQGPMGQYF. In nucleotides, the sequence is TGTGCCAGCAGTTACCAGGGCCCAATGGGGCAGTACTTC.